This passage covers 27 T cell receptor beta chains from one sample sequenced in a study of cytomegalovirus exposure and HLA in healthy donors. 60 Vbeta and 13 Jbeta primers were used in PCR. This table comes from immunoSEQ multiplex PCR, and its TCRdb copy is limited to in-frame clones, with some not included. The sample has 120,000 or so clones; more than 70% are singletons. Sequencing was carried out using PBMCs. All receptors come from a man in his fifties or sixties in good health and CMV-seropositive.

The CDR3 region has the DNA TGTGCCACCAGCAGCACCACCCGATGGGCACCAAAGCCCACAGATACGCAGTATTTT. It translates to CATSSTTRWAPKPTDTQYF. J is TRBJ2-3 and V is TRBV15; no clear D. The CDR3 has 19 amino acids. V lost 3 bases to trimming and J lost 2 bases, with 24 bases between them. Germline V gene data show CDR1 as LNHNV and CDR2 as YYDKDF (reference sequence).

The chain recombines TRBV7-2 with TRBJ2-3; 8 bases line up with TRBD1. This CDR3 is built from 17 residues. V lost 0 bases and J lost 3; bases outside the gene matches: 8. The germline V gene has CDR1 SGHTA and CDR2 FQGNSA. The chain's CDR3 is CASSLAQPGGATDTQYF. DNA for the CDR3: TGTGCCAGCAGCTTAGCGCAGCCAGGGGGCGCGACAGATACGCAGTATTTT.

The chain combines TRBV18 with TRBJ2-7, with 9 bases matching TRBD2. V shed 2 bases, J shed 3 bases, and the junction held 11 bases outside the gene matches. CDR1 and CDR2 (germline): KGHSH, LQKENI. The CDR3 has 17 amino acids. DNA for the CDR3: TGTGCCAGCTCACCAAGGATGGGGAGACTAGCGGTCTACGAGCAGTACTTC. Protein sequence: CASSPRMGRLAVYEQYF. Variable domain in full (rest from reference TRBV18 and TRBJ2-7): NAGVMQNPRHLVRRRGQEARLRCSPMKGHSHVYWYRQLPEEGLKFMVYLQKENIIDESGMPKERFSAEFPKEGPSILRIQQVVRGDSAAYFCASSPRMGRLAVYEQYFGPGTRLTVT.

This clone came up a few times. DNA of the CDR3: TGTGCCAGCAGCTTGGGAGACAGGGGAGACACCGGGGAGCTGTTTTTT. Translating it yields CASSLGDRGDTGELFF. The chain couples TRBV5-6 to TRBJ2-2; TRBD1 aligns across 8 bases. Germline V gene lookup returns CDR1 SGHDT and CDR2 YYEEEE. The CDR3 has 16 amino acids. The V gene end was trimmed by 0 bases and the J gene end by 3 bases; junction bases not matched to a gene: 4.

This clone showed up just a few times. The CDR3: CASSMTGISYEQYF. CDR3 nucleotide sequence: TGTGCCAGTAGTATGACAGGGATCTCCTACGAGCAGTACTTC. V and J are TRBV19 and TRBJ2-7; 7 nucleotides agree with TRBD1. Per germline, CDR1 LNHDA and CDR2 SQIVND (reference sequence). V lost 3 bases and J lost 0; bases outside the gene matches: 2. The CDR3 has 14 amino acids.

This clone was found once. The chain uses TRBV7-9 and TRBJ1-2; perhaps TRBD1 as D (5 bases). Per germline, CDR1 SEHNR and CDR2 FQNEAQ (reference sequence). This CDR3 is built from 14 residues. Trimming left V 5 bases short and J 4 bases short, with 14 bases between. CDR3 bases: TGTGCCAGCAGCATGGGGGGGTTCGGCTATGGCTACACCTTC. It is translated as CASSMGGFGYGYTF.

The DNA for the CDR3 is TGCGCCAGCAGCTTGGTCGGCCTAGCGGCCGATACGCAGTATTTT. This sequence encodes CASSLVGLAADTQYF. The chain couples TRBV5-1 to TRBJ2-3; TRBD2 agrees at 7 bases. The CDR3 runs to 15 residues. The V segment lost 0 bases and the J segment 6 bases; nucleotides outside the gene matches: 7. Per the germline V gene, CDR1 is SGHRS and CDR2 is YFSETQ.

V usage is TRBV7-8 and J usage is TRBJ2-5; 10 nucleotides match TRBD2. The closer fit of TRBJ2-7 to the DNA end suggests the J call may be wrong. The germline gives CDR1 SGHVS, CDR2 FQNEAQ. The CDR3 has 15 residues. CDR3 DNA: TGTGCCAGCAGCTTTAGCGGGGGGAGCTCCTACGAGCAGTACTTC. Amino acids: CASSFSGGSSYEQYF.

This clone was detected only once. The chain is built from TRBV18 and TRBJ2-3, with a tentative D call TRBD1 (5 bases). Per germline, CDR1 KGHSH and CDR2 LQKENI. The V end lost 1 base, the J end lost 0 bases, and 11 bases lay between the germline ends. This CDR3 comprises 16 residues. The CDR3 reads CASSPQSDMSTDTQYF. The DNA for the CDR3 is TGTGCCAGCTCACCACAGTCGGACATGAGCACAGATACGCAGTATTTT.

The rearrangement uses TRBV7-8 and TRBJ1-2; 7 positions agree with TRBD1. This CDR3 region has 14 residues. Looked up from germline, CDR1 is SGHVS and CDR2 is FQNEAQ. V lost 5 bases and J lost 5; bases outside the gene matches: 8. CDR3 bases: TGTGCCAGCAGCGCACTGACAGGGCCTTATGGCTACACCTTC. Translation: CASSALTGPYGYTF.

The genes are TRBV18 and TRBJ2-1, with 7 bases fitting TRBD1. V dropped 0 bases and J dropped 5; count of bases not matched to a gene: 4. Germline V gives CDR1 KGHSH, CDR2 LQKENI. The CDR3 totals 15 residues. CDR3 nucleotides: TGTGCCAGCTCACCACCAGGGGGCGTTAACAATGAGCAGTTCTTC. This gives the protein CASSPPGGVNNEQFF.

The genes are TRBV9 and TRBJ2-1; possible D gene TRBD2, 5 bases. The CDR3 has 15 amino acids. From germline, CDR1 is SGDLS and CDR2 YYNGEE. Trimming took off 0 bases at V and 0 bases at J, with 7 bases between the two ends. CDR3 bases: TGTGCCAGCAGCGTAGTTAGCGACTCCTACAATGAGCAGTTCTTC. Translating it yields CASSVVSDSYNEQFF.

The chain carries TRBV5-5 and TRBJ1-5; perhaps TRBD1 as D (6 bases). The CDR3 spans 13 residues. Deletions cut 0 bases from V and 8 bases from J, with 9 bases between. The germline gives CDR1 SGHKS, CDR2 YYEKEE (reference sequence). Here the CDR3 reads CASSLGGQEPQHF. The CDR3 DNA sequence: TGTGCCAGCAGCTTGGGGGGGCAGGAGCCCCAGCATTTT.

The chain is built from TRBV11-3 and TRBJ2-2, with 10 bases matching TRBD2. Germline loops: CDR1 SGHNT, CDR2 YENEEA. After removal of 2 bases from V and 2 bases from J, the junction contained 14 bases not matched to a gene. There are 20 residues in the CDR3. The CDR3 region is CASSLTLAGVLGPNTGELFF. As DNA, the CDR3 is TGTGCCAGCAGCTTAACTCTAGCGGGAGTTCTCGGTCCCAACACCGGGGAGCTGTTTTTT. The full variable domain, with the rest looked up from reference TRBV11-3 and TRBJ2-2, is EAGVVQSPRYKIIEKKQPVAFWCNPISGHNTLYWYLQNLGQGPELLIRYENEEAVDDSQLPKDRFSAERLKGVDSTLKIQPAELGDSAVYLCASSLTLAGVLGPNTGELFFGEGSRLTVL.

There are a few counts of this clone. The chain couples TRBV18 to TRBJ2-3, with TRBD2 as a possible D gene (5 bases). The ends were cut back, 3 bases at V and 6 bases at J, with 10 bases in the middle. The CDR3 covers 13 residues. Looked up from germline, CDR1 is KGHSH and CDR2 is LQKENI. The CDR3 region is CASSPEGYDTQYF. CDR3 in DNA: TGTGCCAGCTCACCCGAGGGCTACGATACGCAGTATTTT.

As concerns this clone: One end of the junction is discordant with germline, which a read error may explain. The CDR3 spells CASSPRGGINTGEPFF. As DNA, the CDR3 is TGTGCCAGCAGCCCAAGGGGGGGTATCAACACCGGGGAGCCGTTTTTT. V and J are TRBV9 and TRBJ2-2; D might be TRBD2 (7 bases). Germline CDR1 and CDR2: SGDLS and YYNGEE. The CDR3 sequence is 16 residues long.

This chain connects TRBV4-1 to TRBJ2-7; no clear D gene. The CDR3 loop spans 16 amino acids. Looked up from germline, CDR1 is MGHRA and CDR2 is YSYEKL. V lost 0 bases and J lost 3, with 15 bases in between. CDR3 amino acids: CASSQEERFPFYEQYF. DNA of the CDR3: TGCGCCAGCAGCCAAGAGGAGCGCTTCCCCTTCTACGAGCAGTACTTC.

CDR3 nucleotide sequence: TGCGCCAGCAGCCCAGACAGAAGCTCCTATAATTCACCCCTCCACTTT. This encodes CASSPDRSSYNSPLHF. This sequence joins TRBV4-3 and TRBJ1-6; D might be TRBD1 (5 bases). Germline lookup yields CDR1 LGHNA and CDR2 YSLEER. V gave up 4 bases and J gave up 0 bases, with 10 bases separating them. This CDR3 is built from 16 residues.

This clone was counted only a few times. The gene calls are TRBV28 and TRBJ1-1; TRBD1 agrees at 7 bases. J was trimmed by 3 bases and V by 4 bases; bases with no gene match: 23. The V gene's germline CDR1 is MDHEN and CDR2 SYDVKM. This CDR3 is built from 20 residues. The CDR3 coding sequence is TGTGCCAGCAGTTCCCCAATGGAGGACAGGTCCAGGGGGATGGACACTGAAGCTTTCTTT. Translated: CASSSPMEDRSRGMDTEAFF. The full variable domain, rest sourced from reference TRBV28 and TRBJ1-1, is DVKVTQSSRYLVKRTGEKVFLECVQDMDHENMFWYRQDPGLGLRLIYFSYDVKMKEKGDIPEGYSVSREKKERFSLILESASTNQTSMYLCASSSPMEDRSRGMDTEAFFGQGTRLTVV.

V gene TRBV6-5 combines with J gene TRBJ1-6; D is perhaps TRBD1 (5 bases). The length of the CDR3 is 15 residues. Trimming left V 6 bases short and J 5 bases short, with 14 bases between. Per germline, CDR1 MNHEY and CDR2 SVGAGI. The CDR3 DNA is TGTGCCAGCAGCTGGGGACGGACTAATAATTCACCCCTCCACTTT. Protein sequence: CASSWGRTNNSPLHF.

The J gene is TRBJ2-1, the V gene TRBV15; D possibly corresponds to TRBD1 (6 bases). CDR3 length equals 15 residues. Germline CDR1 and CDR2: LNHNV and YYDKDF (reference sequence). V was pared by 3 bases and J by 8 bases, with 17 bases between. The CDR3 sequence: CATSRGWAGDYEQFF. Written as DNA, the CDR3 is TGTGCCACCAGCAGGGGGTGGGCAGGGGATTATGAGCAGTTCTTC.

The chain is built from TRBV9 and TRBJ1-1; 9 nucleotides align to TRBD1. Germline values: CDR1 SGDLS, CDR2 YYNGEE. CDR3 length: 16 amino acids. The V segment lost 6 bases and the J segment 6 bases; nucleotides outside the gene matches: 15. In DNA form, the CDR3 reads TGTGCCAGCACGGATTACAGGGGGCTTATGAGGGCTGAAGCTTTCTTT. Its protein is CASTDYRGLMRAEAFF.

This clone has only one observation. The CDR3 sequence is CASSQRTSGALTDTQYF. CDR3 sequence (DNA): TGCGCCAGCAGCCAACGGACTAGCGGGGCCCTCACAGATACGCAGTATTTT. The rearrangement uses TRBV4-1 and TRBJ2-3; 12 bases line up with TRBD2. CDR3 length: 17 residues. V gave up 2 bases and J gave up 2 bases; unmatched junction bases: 5. Germline CDR1 MGHRA, CDR2 YSYEKL.

This clone was counted a single time. At one boundary the junction diverges from the germline segment, which might be a read error. The chain employs TRBV5-4 and TRBJ2-1; 13 positions agree with TRBD2. Germline loops: CDR1 SGHNT, CDR2 YYREEE (reference sequence). The CDR3 covers 15 residues. The CDR3 spells CASSPGLAGPNQRLF. CDR3 DNA: TGTGCCAGCAGCCCGGGACTAGCGGGGCCCAACCAGCGGCTCTTC. Together with reference TRBV5-4 and TRBJ2-1, the CDR3 gives the full variable domain: ETGVTQSPTHLIKTRGQQVTLRCSSQSGHNTVSWYQQALGQGPQFIFQYYREEENGRGNFPPRFSGLQFPNYSSELNVNALELDDSALYLCASSPGLAGPNQRLFGPGTRLTVL.

The chain couples TRBV7-2 to TRBJ2-1; 11 bases align to TRBD2. The CDR3 totals 15 residues. J was trimmed by 8 bases and V by 5 bases; bases with no gene match: 8. In germline, CDR1 is SGHTA, CDR2 FQGNSA. The CDR3 here is CASSTQSSGRYEQFF. CDR3 DNA: TGTGCCAGCAGCACCCAGTCTAGCGGGAGGTATGAGCAGTTCTTC.

The chain couples TRBV10-1 to TRBJ1-5; D remains unclear. With 4 bases removed from V and 10 bases from J, the gap between germline ends came to 14 bases. Germline V gives CDR1 WNHNN, CDR2 SYGVQD (reference sequence). This CDR3 region has 13 residues. The CDR3 sequence: CASSAGFNGPQHF. As DNA, the CDR3 is TGCGCCAGCAGTGCGGGGTTCAACGGTCCCCAGCATTTT.

The chain is built from TRBV6-4 and TRBJ2-1; D not certain. Trimming took 0 bases from V and 9 from J, leaving 12 bases between them. This CDR3 is 14 amino acids long. Germline CDR1 is MRHNA and CDR2 is SNTAGT. For the CDR3, the DNA is TGTGCCAGCAGTGACTCAAGCAGGTTCAGTGAGCAGTTCTTC. Protein sequence: CASSDSSRFSEQFF.